The T cell receptor (beta chain) under discussion was sequenced for a study of blood T cell repertoires in COVID-19. CDR3 size: 14 residues. Trimming pared 5 bases from V and 8 bases from J, leaving 15 bases between. The germline CDR1 and CDR2 sequences are LNHDA and SQIVND (reference sequence). In the original workflow: Reference gene primer amplification gave nucleated cell count estimates. Only in-frame clones appear in the TCRdb table, and some are missing; sequencing was by immunoSEQ multiplex PCR. That table is the source of V, J and clone size, and D and trimming were worked out from the DNA. This sample has approximately 270,000 clones; more than 70% occur once, and the top ten carry around 6.5%.

The sequenced sample consisted of peripheral blood. V usage is TRBV19 and J usage is TRBJ1-4; D remains unclear. This TCR was sampled from a woman aged 25 to 45 with COVID-19, enrolled during active disease. The CDR3 DNA reads as TGTGCCAGTAGTTCAGAAACCCAAATCGAAAAACTGTTTTTT. This gives the protein CASSSETQIEKLFF.